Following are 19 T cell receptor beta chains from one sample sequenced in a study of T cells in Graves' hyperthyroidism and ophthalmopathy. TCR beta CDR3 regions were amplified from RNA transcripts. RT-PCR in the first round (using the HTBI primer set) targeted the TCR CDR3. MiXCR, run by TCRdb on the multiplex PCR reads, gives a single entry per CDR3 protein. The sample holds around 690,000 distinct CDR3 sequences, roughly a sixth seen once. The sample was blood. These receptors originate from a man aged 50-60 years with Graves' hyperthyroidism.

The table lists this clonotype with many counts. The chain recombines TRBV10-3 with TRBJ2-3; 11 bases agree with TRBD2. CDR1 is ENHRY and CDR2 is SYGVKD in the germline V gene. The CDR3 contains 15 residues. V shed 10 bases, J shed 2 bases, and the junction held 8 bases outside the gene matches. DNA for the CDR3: TGTGCCACCAAATCGGGACTAGCGGTCACAGATACGCAGTATTTT. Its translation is CATKSGLAVTDTQYF.

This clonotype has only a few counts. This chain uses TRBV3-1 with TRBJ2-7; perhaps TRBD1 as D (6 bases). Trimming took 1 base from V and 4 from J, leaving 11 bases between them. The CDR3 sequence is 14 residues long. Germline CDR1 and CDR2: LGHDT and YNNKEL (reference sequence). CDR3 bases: TGTGCCAGCAGCCAAGGCAGGGGAGCTTACGAGCAGTACTTC. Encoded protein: CASSQGRGAYEQYF.

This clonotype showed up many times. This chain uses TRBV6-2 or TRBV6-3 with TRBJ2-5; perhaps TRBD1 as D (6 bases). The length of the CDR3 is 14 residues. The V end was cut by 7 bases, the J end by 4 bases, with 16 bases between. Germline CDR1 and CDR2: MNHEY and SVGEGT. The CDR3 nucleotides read TGTGCCAGCACCCCGAGGGTAGGGGGAGAGACCCAGTACTTC. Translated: CASTPRVGGETQYF.

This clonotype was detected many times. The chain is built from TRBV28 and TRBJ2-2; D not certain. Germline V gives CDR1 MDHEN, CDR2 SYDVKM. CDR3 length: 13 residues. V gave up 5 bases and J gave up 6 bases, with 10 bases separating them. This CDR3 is CASSRLRPGELFF. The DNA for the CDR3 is TGTGCCAGCAGTCGCCTAAGGCCCGGGGAGCTGTTTTTT.

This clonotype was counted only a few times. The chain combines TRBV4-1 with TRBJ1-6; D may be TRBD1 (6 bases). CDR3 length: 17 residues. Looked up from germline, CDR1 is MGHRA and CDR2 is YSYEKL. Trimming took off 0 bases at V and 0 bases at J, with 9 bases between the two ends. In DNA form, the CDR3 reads TGCGCCAGCAGCCAAGACGGGGGCAGCTCCTATAATTCACCCCTCCACTTT. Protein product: CASSQDGGSSYNSPLHF.

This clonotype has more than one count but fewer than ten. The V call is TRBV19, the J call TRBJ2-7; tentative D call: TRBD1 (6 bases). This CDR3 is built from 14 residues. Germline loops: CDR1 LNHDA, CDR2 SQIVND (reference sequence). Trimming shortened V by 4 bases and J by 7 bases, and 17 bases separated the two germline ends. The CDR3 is CASSTSGHQQEQYF. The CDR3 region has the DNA TGTGCCAGTAGTACCTCGGGACACCAGCAGGAGCAGTACTTC.

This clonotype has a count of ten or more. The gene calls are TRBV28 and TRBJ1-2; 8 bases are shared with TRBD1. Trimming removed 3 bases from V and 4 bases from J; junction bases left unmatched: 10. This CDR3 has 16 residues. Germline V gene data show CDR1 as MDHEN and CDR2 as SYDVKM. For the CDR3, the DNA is TGTGCCAGCAGTTTCTCCCGGACAGGGTTATTCTATGGCTACACCTTC. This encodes CASSFSRTGLFYGYTF.

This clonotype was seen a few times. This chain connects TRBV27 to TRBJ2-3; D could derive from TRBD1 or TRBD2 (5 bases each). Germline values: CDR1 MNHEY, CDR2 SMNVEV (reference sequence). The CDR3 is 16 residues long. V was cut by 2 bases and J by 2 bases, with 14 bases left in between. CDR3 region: CASSLDGALATDTQYF. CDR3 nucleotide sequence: TGTGCCAGCAGTTTAGACGGGGCCTTGGCCACAGATACGCAGTATTTT.

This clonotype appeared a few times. CDR3 bases: TGTGCCAGCAGTCACGAAATGATCAGGATCTACGAGCAGTACTTC. Translated, it gives CASSHEMIRIYEQYF. V usage is TRBV6-2 or TRBV6-3 and J usage is TRBJ2-7; D gene ambiguous. The V gene lost 5 bases and the J gene lost 3 bases, with 17 bases spanning the gap. The germline V gene encodes CDR1 MNHEY and CDR2 SVGEGT. This CDR3 is built from 15 residues.

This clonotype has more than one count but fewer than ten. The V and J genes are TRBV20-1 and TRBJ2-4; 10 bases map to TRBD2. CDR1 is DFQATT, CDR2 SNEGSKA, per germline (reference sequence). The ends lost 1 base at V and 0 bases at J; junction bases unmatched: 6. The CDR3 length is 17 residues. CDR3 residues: CSARARLAGLAKNIQYF. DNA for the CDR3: TGCAGTGCTAGAGCTCGACTAGCGGGCCTAGCCAAAAACATTCAGTACTTC.

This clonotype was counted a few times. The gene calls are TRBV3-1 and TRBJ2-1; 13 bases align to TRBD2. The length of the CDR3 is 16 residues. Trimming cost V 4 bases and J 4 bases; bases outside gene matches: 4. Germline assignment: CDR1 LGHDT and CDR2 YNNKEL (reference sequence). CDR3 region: CASSRRLAGGYNEQFF. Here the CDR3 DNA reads TGTGCCAGCAGCCGACGACTAGCGGGAGGTTACAATGAGCAGTTCTTC.

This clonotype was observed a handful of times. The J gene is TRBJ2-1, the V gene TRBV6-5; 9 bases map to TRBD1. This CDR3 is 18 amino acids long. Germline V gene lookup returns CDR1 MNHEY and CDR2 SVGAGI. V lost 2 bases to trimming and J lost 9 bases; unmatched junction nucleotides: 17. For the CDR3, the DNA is TGTGCCAGCAGTTACGGTTACGGGACAGGGTTAAATGTAAGTGAGCAGTTCTTC. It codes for CASSYGYGTGLNVSEQFF.

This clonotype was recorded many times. DNA of the CDR3: TGTGCCATCAGTGGCGGGGCTAGCGGGGAAATCAATGAGCAGTTCTTC. Translation: CAISGGASGEINEQFF. This chain uses TRBV10-3 with TRBJ2-1; TRBD2 matches at 9 bases. The junction had 10 bases not matched to a gene; V was cut back by 4 bases and J by 6 bases. Germline V gives CDR1 ENHRY, CDR2 SYGVKD. CDR3 size: 16 residues.

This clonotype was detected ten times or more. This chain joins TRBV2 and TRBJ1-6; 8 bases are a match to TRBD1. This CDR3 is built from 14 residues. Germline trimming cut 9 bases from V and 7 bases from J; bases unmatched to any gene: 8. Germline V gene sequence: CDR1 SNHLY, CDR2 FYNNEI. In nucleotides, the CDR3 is TGTGCCAGTAGATACAGGGGGAGAAATTCACCCCTCCACTTT. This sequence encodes CASRYRGRNSPLHF.

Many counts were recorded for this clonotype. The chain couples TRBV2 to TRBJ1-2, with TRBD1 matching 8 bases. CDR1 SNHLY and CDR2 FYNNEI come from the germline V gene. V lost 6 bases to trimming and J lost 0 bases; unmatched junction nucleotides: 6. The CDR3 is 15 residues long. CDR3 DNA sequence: TGTGCCAGCAGGGACCAGGGGGCGGCTAACTATGGCTACACCTTC. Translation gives CASRDQGAANYGYTF.

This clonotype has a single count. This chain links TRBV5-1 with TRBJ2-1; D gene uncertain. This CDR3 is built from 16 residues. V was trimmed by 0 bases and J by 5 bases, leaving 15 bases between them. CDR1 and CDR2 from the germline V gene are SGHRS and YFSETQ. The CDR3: CASSLGLRIVHNEQFF. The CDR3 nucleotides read TGCGCCAGCAGCTTGGGACTCCGCATTGTCCACAATGAGCAGTTCTTC.

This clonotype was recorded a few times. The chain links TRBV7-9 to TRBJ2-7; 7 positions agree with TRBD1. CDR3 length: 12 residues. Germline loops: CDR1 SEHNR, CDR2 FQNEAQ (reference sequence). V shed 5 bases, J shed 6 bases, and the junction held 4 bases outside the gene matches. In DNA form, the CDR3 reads TGTGCCAGCAGCGTATCAGGGGGCGAGCAGTACTTC. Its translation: CASSVSGGEQYF.

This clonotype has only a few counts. CDR3 sequence reads: CASSLDNGPPYEQYF. For the CDR3, the DNA is TGTGCCAGCAGCCTGGATAACGGGCCTCCCTACGAGCAGTACTTC. The chain couples TRBV5-4 to TRBJ2-7; D is ambiguous. V was shortened by 4 bases and J by 2 bases, with 16 bases between the two germline ends. The CDR3 extends over 15 amino acids. CDR1 is SGHNT and CDR2 is YYREEE in the germline V gene (reference sequence).

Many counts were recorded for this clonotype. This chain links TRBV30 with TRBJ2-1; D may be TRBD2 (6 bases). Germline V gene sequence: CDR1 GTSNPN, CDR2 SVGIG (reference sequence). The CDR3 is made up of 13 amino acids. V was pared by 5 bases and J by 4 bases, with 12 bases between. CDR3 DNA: TGTGCCTGGGGGTGGAGCGGGTACAATGAGCAGTTCTTC. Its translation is CAWGWSGYNEQFF.